The next 21 T cell receptor beta chains were all read from a single sample in a study of T cell responses to AZD1222 COVID-19 vaccine. Libraries were prepared by immunoSEQ multiplex PCR; TCRdb keeps only in-frame clonotypes and omits some of them. This sample yields roughly 180,000 clones, of which around 87% are seen a single time; around 2.5% belongs to the top ten. Here the sequenced sample was peripheral blood, taken on day 0 of MenACWY control vaccination. All receptors come from an adult in good health.

The rearrangement uses TRBV6-6 and TRBJ2-1; 11 nucleotides agree with TRBD2. Losses at the gene ends were 6 bases for V and 5 bases for J; bases not matched to a gene: 0. The CDR3 extends over 13 amino acids. Per the germline V gene, CDR1 is MNHNY and CDR2 is SVGAGI (reference sequence). CDR3 in DNA: TGTGCCAGCAGACTAGCGGGAGACAATGAGCAGTTCTTC. Residues: CASRLAGDNEQFF.

The CDR3 sequence: CASSLTGVAGAANTGELFF. The CDR3 nucleotides are TGTGCCAGCAGCTTAACGGGGGTAGCGGGAGCTGCGAACACCGGGGAGCTGTTTTTT. The chain links TRBV7-3 to TRBJ2-2, with TRBD2 matching 9 bases. The J segment lost 0 bases and the V segment lost 0 bases, leaving 8 bases of the junction unmatched. Germline V lookup: CDR1 SGHTA, CDR2 FQGTGA. The CDR3 is made up of 19 amino acids.

The rearrangement joins TRBV7-2 to TRBJ1-1; the match to TRBD1 covers 9 bases. Germline trimming cut 5 bases from V and 1 base from J; bases unmatched to any gene: 8. Germline V gives CDR1 SGHTA, CDR2 FQGNSA. The CDR3 covers 16 residues. DNA for the CDR3: TGTGCCAGCAGCACTGACAGGGGGAGAAAGAACACTGAAGCTTTCTTT. Translated, it gives CASSTDRGRKNTEAFF.

The chain joins TRBV5-1 to TRBJ2-2; 12 positions match TRBD2. Germline V lookup: CDR1 SGHRS, CDR2 YFSETQ. This CDR3 spans 17 amino acids. V was pared by 3 bases and J by 1 base, with 4 bases of the junction left unmatched. CDR3 residues: CASSSTSGRLNTGELFF. Written as DNA, the CDR3 is TGCGCCAGCAGCTCGACTAGCGGGAGATTGAACACCGGGGAGCTGTTTTTT. Using reference TRBV5-1 and TRBJ2-2 for the parts outside the CDR3, the full variable domain is KAGVTQTPRYLIKTRGQQVTLSCSPISGHRSVSWYQQTPGQGLQFLFEYFSETQRNKGNFPGRFSGRQFSNSRSEMNVSTLELGDSALYLCASSSTSGRLNTGELFFGEGSRLTVL.

This clone was recorded a few times. This sequence joins TRBV19 and TRBJ1-3, with D possibly being TRBD1 (6 bases). The CDR3 has 15 amino acids. With 7 bases removed from V and 0 bases from J, the gap between germline ends came to 13 bases. Germline V gene data show CDR1 as LNHDA and CDR2 as SQIVND (reference sequence). The CDR3 region has the DNA TGTGCCAGTAACCCGCACAGGGCCTCTGGAAACACCATATATTTT. Translation gives CASNPHRASGNTIYF. Drawing the rest from reference TRBV19 and TRBJ1-3, the complete variable domain is DGGITQSPKYLFRKEGQNVTLSCEQNLNHDAMYWYRQDPGQGLRLIYYSQIVNDFQKGDIAEGYSVSREKKESFPLTVTSAQKNPTAFYLCASNPHRASGNTIYFGEGSWLTVV.

The rearrangement joins TRBV24-1 to TRBJ2-7, with D unclear. Between the trimmed V and J ends, which lost 4 bases and 2 bases, there was a span of 14 bases. Germline V gene sequence: CDR1 KGHDR, CDR2 SFDVKD. This CDR3 comprises 15 residues. CDR3 region: CATSEITPDAYEQYF. In DNA form, the CDR3 reads TGTGCCACCAGTGAGATAACTCCCGATGCCTACGAGCAGTACTTC.

This clone was seen once. The V and J genes are TRBV6-1 and TRBJ1-3, with D hard to call. The ends were cut back, 2 bases at V and 0 bases at J, with 8 bases in the middle. This CDR3 spans 15 amino acids. Germline V gives CDR1 MNHNS, CDR2 SASEGT. The DNA of the CDR3 is TGTGCCAGCAGTGAACATAGAAGCTCTGGAAACACCATATATTTT. It is translated as CASSEHRSSGNTIYF.

The chain is built from TRBV5-1 and TRBJ2-1; D is possibly TRBD1 or TRBD2 (5 bases each). The CDR3 totals 12 residues. Germline V CDR1 and CDR2: SGHRS, YFSETQ. V was shortened by 0 bases and J by 9 bases, with 7 bases between the two germline ends. CDR3 nucleotides: TGCGCCAGCAGCTTGGAGGGGAGTGAGCAGTTCTTC. Its protein is CASSLEGSEQFF.

This rearrangement joins TRBV9 to TRBJ2-7, with D hard to call. V lost 0 bases to trimming and J lost 3 bases, with 13 bases between them. Germline CDR1 is SGDLS and CDR2 is YYNGEE. The CDR3 length is 15 residues. The DNA of the CDR3 is TGTGCCAGCAGCGTAGAGGGCAACCAATACTACGAGCAGTACTTC. It is translated as CASSVEGNQYYEQYF.

The CDR3 DNA reads as TGTGCCAGCAGCTTTCAGGGGGGTGAAGGCTACACCTTC. Protein product: CASSFQGGEGYTF. V is TRBV5-6 and J is TRBJ1-2, with 7 bases that match TRBD1. V lost 2 bases, J lost 8 bases, and 6 bases stayed unmatched. The V gene's germline CDR1 is SGHDT and CDR2 YYEEEE. CDR3 length: 13 residues.

CDR3: CASGGSSGANVLTF. Here the CDR3 DNA reads TGTGCCAGCGGGGGGAGCTCTGGGGCCAACGTCCTGACTTTC. The J gene is TRBJ2-6, the V gene TRBV6-5; a weak D match, TRBD2 (6 bases). The ends were cut back, 8 bases at V and 0 bases at J, with 8 bases in the middle. The V gene's germline CDR1 is MNHEY and CDR2 SVGAGI. There are 14 residues in the CDR3.

The chain uses TRBV18 and TRBJ2-1; 7 nucleotides line up with TRBD2. The length of the CDR3 is 14 residues. The junction had 9 bases not matched to a gene; V was cut back by 10 bases and J by 3 bases. CDR1 and CDR2 from the germline V gene are KGHSH and LQKENI. For the CDR3, the DNA is TGTGCCACCATAGATCGGACTAGCTACAATGAGCAGTTCTTC. Translated: CATIDRTSYNEQFF.

The chain links TRBV9 to TRBJ1-6, with 7 bases fitting TRBD1. CDR3 length: 14 amino acids. V was clipped by 9 bases and J by 7 bases; unmatched bases: 10. Germline loops: CDR1 SGDLS, CDR2 YYNGEE. In nucleotides, the CDR3 is TGTGCCAACAGGGGTCGGCCTGGGAATTCACCCCTCCACTTT. It is translated as CANRGRPGNSPLHF.

V gene TRBV5-1 combines with J gene TRBJ2-7; 11 bases are shared with TRBD2. Looked up from germline, CDR1 is SGHRS and CDR2 is YFSETQ. The J segment lost 2 bases and the V segment lost 0 bases, leaving 7 bases of the junction unmatched. There are 17 residues in the CDR3. Here the CDR3 DNA reads TGCGCCAGCAGCTTGGCCCCGTTAGCGGGGGGGCCCTACGAGCAGTACTTC. Translating it yields CASSLAPLAGGPYEQYF.

V gene TRBV2 combines with J gene TRBJ1-2; TRBD1 might be the D (6 bases). Germline V gene data show CDR1 as SNHLY and CDR2 as FYNNEI. CDR3 length equals 16 residues. Trimming left V 6 bases short and J 4 bases short, with 21 bases between. The CDR3 DNA reads as TGTGCCAGCAGCCGGGGTGGACAGACGTCTGCCTATGGCTACACCTTC. Its protein is CASSRGGQTSAYGYTF.

The rearrangement links TRBV7-2 to TRBJ2-5; possibly TRBD1 or TRBD2 for D (5 bases each). Germline assignment: CDR1 SGHTA and CDR2 FQGNSA. V shed 3 bases and J shed 5 bases, with 16 bases lying between them. This CDR3 region has 15 residues. CDR3 nucleotides: TGTGCCAGCAGCTTCGGCCAGCCCGAGGGGGAGACCCAGTACTTC. Amino acid sequence: CASSFGQPEGETQYF. The full variable domain, with the rest looked up from reference TRBV7-2 and TRBJ2-5, is GAGVSQSPSNKVTEKGKDVELRCDPISGHTALYWYRQSLGQGLEFLIYFQGNSAPDKSGLPSDRFSAERTGGSVSTLTIQRTQQEDSAVYLCASSFGQPEGETQYFGPGTRLLVL.

The rearrangement joins TRBV6-5 to TRBJ2-3; D ambiguous. Germline CDR1 and CDR2: MNHEY and SVGAGI. Trimming left V 0 bases short and J 4 bases short, with 5 bases between. The CDR3 loop spans 13 amino acids. Here the CDR3 DNA reads TGTGCCAGCAGTTACTCTTACCCAGATACGCAGTATTTT. It yields the protein CASSYSYPDTQYF.

For the CDR3, the DNA is TGTGCCAGCAGCCAAGGGTCTAGCGGGGGGGCCTACAATGAGCAGTTCTTC. Amino acids: CASSQGSSGGAYNEQFF. The rearrangement links TRBV4-2 to TRBJ2-1; 12 nucleotides line up with TRBD2. Looked up from germline, CDR1 is LGHNA and CDR2 is YNFKEQ. This CDR3 contains 17 residues. With V trimmed by 1 base and J by 2 bases, 3 bases remained unmatched.

CDR3 in amino acids: CASSLGYTEAFF. The CDR3 DNA follows: TGTGCCAGCAGCTTGGGATACACTGAAGCTTTCTTT. V usage is TRBV7-9 and J usage is TRBJ1-1; D unresolved. V was shortened by 3 bases and J by 3 bases, with 5 bases between the two germline ends. From germline, CDR1 is SEHNR and CDR2 FQNEAQ (reference sequence). The CDR3 runs to 12 residues.

This chain joins TRBV6-1 and TRBJ2-1; 9 positions match TRBD1. Germline CDR1 reads MNHNS; CDR2 reads SASEGT. J was trimmed by 7 bases and V by 0 bases; bases with no gene match: 13. This CDR3 is 18 amino acids long. The CDR3, as DNA: TGTGCCAGCAGTGAAGCGGGCTCTGGGACAGGGATCAGGAATGAGCAGTTCTTC. This translates into CASSEAGSGTGIRNEQFF.

In its sample, this clone was seen a few times. J is TRBJ1-6 and V is TRBV6-5; 10 bases agree with TRBD1. CDR1 MNHEY and CDR2 SVGAGI come from the germline V gene. V trimming: 6 bases; J trimming: 10 bases; junction bases outside the gene matches: 9. This CDR3 has 15 residues. The CDR3 loop reads CASSPTGTGESPLHF. In nucleotides, the CDR3 is TGTGCCAGCAGCCCAACCGGGACAGGGGAATCACCCCTCCACTTT.